Listed here are 20 T cell receptor beta chains from one sample, sequenced in a study of T cell repertoires in cytomegalovirus infection. TCRdb fed the reads into MiXCR, producing one record per CDR3 protein. The sample records more than 500,000 distinct CDR3 sequences, approximately 17% being singletons. Sequences were obtained from CD8+ T cells from PBMCs. These receptor sequences come from a human donor in good health (CMV status not recorded). Some clones in this sample may be carry-over from other donors' samples.

This clonotype was counted at least ten times. V gene TRBV7-9 combines with J gene TRBJ2-7, with TRBD2 as a possible D gene (6 bases). The V end lost 4 bases, the J end lost 2 bases, and 12 bases lay between the germline ends. Germline V gives CDR1 SEHNR, CDR2 FQNEAQ (reference sequence). The CDR3 totals 14 residues. Here the CDR3 DNA reads TGTGCCAGCAGCTCGCAGACTAGGACCTACGAGCAGTACTTC. This translates into CASSSQTRTYEQYF.

This clonotype was observed at least ten times. The chain couples TRBV25-1 to TRBJ1-3; the D is unclear. Per germline, CDR1 MGHDK and CDR2 SYGVNS. The CDR3 is 14 residues long. V dropped 5 bases and J dropped 3 bases, with 11 bases sitting between them. CDR3: CASSRPGDGNTIYF. The CDR3 coding sequence is TGTGCCAGCAGTAGACCGGGAGATGGAAACACCATATATTTT.

This chain links TRBV30 with TRBJ2-7; TRBD2 might be the D (5 bases). Trimming shortened V by 1 base and J by 2 bases, and 12 bases separated the two germline ends. Germline CDR1 GTSNPN, CDR2 SVGIG (reference sequence). The CDR3 runs to 14 residues. CDR3 sequence: CAWSASTSTYEQYF. DNA for the CDR3: TGTGCCTGGAGTGCCTCAACTAGTACCTACGAGCAGTACTTC.

This clonotype was seen more than once but under ten times. CDR3 sequence: CASSIYLMGGSYNEQFF. CDR3 DNA: TGTGCCAGTAGTATATACCTGATGGGTGGCTCCTACAATGAGCAGTTCTTC. The genes are TRBV19 and TRBJ2-1; D is undetermined. Trimming took off 2 bases at V and 0 bases at J, with 14 bases between the two ends. The CDR3 has 17 amino acids. Germline V lookup: CDR1 LNHDA, CDR2 SQIVND (reference sequence).

This clonotype was seen a handful of times. The rearrangement links TRBV5-1 to TRBJ1-1; 7 nucleotides line up with TRBD1. V was pared by 3 bases and J by 8 bases, with 10 bases of the junction left unmatched. Germline-derived CDR1 and CDR2 are SGHRS and YFSETQ. The CDR3 totals 14 residues. CDR3 nucleotides: TGCGCCAGCAGCTGGGGGACAGTCCTACAGGAAGCTTTCTTT. Translating gives CASSWGTVLQEAFF.

There are a few counts of this clonotype. This chain joins TRBV9 and TRBJ2-7; 9 nucleotides line up with TRBD1. CDR3 length: 18 amino acids. Per the germline V gene, CDR1 is SGDLS and CDR2 is YYNGEE. The V and J ends lost 0 bases and 2 bases, in that order; junction bases with no gene match: 12. In DNA form, the CDR3 reads TGTGCCAGCAGCGTAGCAGACAGGGGGATATATTTCCCCTACGAGCAGTACTTC. It is translated as CASSVADRGIYFPYEQYF. Filled out from reference TRBV9 and TRBJ2-7, the complete variable domain reads DSGVTQTPKHLITATGQRVTLRCSPRSGDLSVYWYQQSLDQGLQFLIQYYNGEERAKGNILERFSAQQFPDLHSELNLSSLELGDSALYFCASSVADRGIYFPYEQYFGPGTRLTVT.

This clonotype has more than one count but fewer than ten. This chain uses TRBV20-1 with TRBJ2-1; D ambiguous. The CDR3 covers 13 residues. Trimming shortened V by 0 bases and J by 9 bases, and 12 bases separated the two germline ends. CDR1 is DFQATT and CDR2 is SNEGSKA in the germline V gene (reference sequence). CDR3 DNA sequence: TGCAGTGCTAGAGATCAGGAGAGTCGTGAGCAGTTCTTC. Encoded protein: CSARDQESREQFF.

There are a few counts of this clonotype. This chain connects TRBV6-2 or TRBV6-3 to TRBJ2-2; TRBD2 aligns across 7 bases. The germline V gene encodes CDR1 MNHEY and CDR2 SVGEGT. The CDR3 is 16 amino acids. Trimming removed 2 bases from V and 4 bases from J; junction bases left unmatched: 7. CDR3 DNA sequence: TGTGCCAGCAGTTACGACGGACTAGTTCGCACCGGGGAGCTGTTTTTT. Protein sequence: CASSYDGLVRTGELFF.

This clonotype was seen many times. The chain recombines TRBV4-2 with TRBJ2-3; 9 nucleotides align to TRBD2. The CDR3 runs 17 residues. Germline CDR1 reads LGHNA; CDR2 reads YNFKEQ. V gave up 0 bases and J gave up 4 bases; unmatched junction bases: 8. The CDR3 sequence: CASSQDFAGGEADTQYF. The CDR3 DNA follows: TGTGCCAGCAGCCAAGACTTTGCGGGAGGGGAGGCAGATACGCAGTATTTT.

Notes on this clonotype: A read error may explain this, as a much larger clone is one base away. The chain recombines TRBV4-1 with TRBJ1-1; TRBD1 might be the D (5 bases). Trimming removed 3 bases from V and 5 bases from J, with 13 bases in between. CDR1 and CDR2 (germline): MGHRA, YSYEKL. The CDR3 totals 14 residues. The CDR3 DNA follows: TGCGCCAGCAGCCACCACAGGCAGGTGACTGAAGCTTTCTTT. As protein: CASSHHRQVTEAFF.

This clonotype turned up a few times. J is TRBJ2-5 and V is TRBV27, with D possibly matching TRBD2 (5 bases). Trimming pared 5 bases from V and 5 bases from J, leaving 18 bases between. Germline CDR1 is MNHEY and CDR2 is SMNVEV (reference sequence). This CDR3 spans 15 amino acids. Written as DNA, the CDR3 is TGTGCCAGCAGTCCCCTTCCTGAGGGATCCGAGACCCAGTACTTC. This codes for CASSPLPEGSETQYF.

The chain carries TRBV10-3 and TRBJ2-7, with a weak D call TRBD1 (8 bases). The length of the CDR3 is 16 residues. The V gene's germline CDR1 is ENHRY and CDR2 SYGVKD. Trimming removed 4 bases from V and 2 bases from J, with 18 bases in between. CDR3 sequence: CAISAGGGGRPYEQYF. The CDR3 DNA reads TGTGCCATCAGTGCAGGGGGCGGGGGCCGACCCTACGAGCAGTACTTC.

The rearrangement joins TRBV25-1 to TRBJ2-2; D possibly corresponds to TRBD1 (5 bases). V lost 5 bases and J lost 0, with 19 bases in between. This CDR3 spans 18 amino acids. In germline, CDR1 is MGHDK, CDR2 SYGVNS. This CDR3 reads CASSYSGATVTNTGELFF. The CDR3 region has the DNA TGTGCCAGCAGTTATAGTGGGGCGACAGTAACGAACACCGGGGAGCTGTTTTTT.

The chain recombines TRBV27 with TRBJ2-7; D possibly matches TRBD1 or TRBD2 (5 bases each). Trimming removed 6 bases at V and 6 bases at J, with 15 bases between. This CDR3 contains 13 residues. Germline V gives CDR1 MNHEY, CDR2 SMNVEV (reference sequence). The CDR3 bases are TGTGCCAGCAGGGACGGGGCAGGGAGCGAGCAGTACTTC. This translates into CASRDGAGSEQYF.

The rearrangement joins TRBV20-1 to TRBJ2-5; D gene ambiguous. This CDR3 region has 14 residues. V lost 1 base, J lost 1 base, and 10 bases lay in between. Germline V gene lookup returns CDR1 DFQATT and CDR2 SNEGSKA (reference sequence). The CDR3 spells CSARARPPQETQYF. Written as DNA, the CDR3 is TGCAGTGCTAGAGCGCGGCCCCCCCAAGAGACCCAGTACTTC.

The table lists this clonotype with a few counts. This sequence joins TRBV20-1 and TRBJ2-7; D gene uncertain. This CDR3 has 14 residues. Germline V CDR1 and CDR2: DFQATT, SNEGSKA (reference sequence). The V end was cut by 1 base, the J end by 1 base, with 11 bases between. CDR3 sequence: CSARVAYRSYEQYF. The DNA of the CDR3 is TGCAGTGCTAGAGTTGCGTACAGATCCTACGAGCAGTACTTC.

This clonotype turned up a few times. The V and J genes are TRBV12-3 or TRBV12-4 and TRBJ2-6; a weak D match, TRBD1 (6 bases). The CDR3 is made up of 14 amino acids. Between the trimmed V and J ends, which lost 6 bases and 3 bases, there was a span of 9 bases. The CDR3 sequence is CASRTGGGANVLTF. The CDR3 DNA sequence: TGTGCCAGCAGGACAGGCGGTGGGGCCAACGTCCTGACTTTC.

This clonotype was detected ten times or more. V and J are TRBV7-8 and TRBJ1-1; TRBD1 might be the D (6 bases). V lost 3 bases and J lost 0, with 26 bases in between. The CDR3 sequence is 20 residues long. The V gene's germline CDR1 is SGHVS and CDR2 FQNEAQ. CDR3 in DNA: TGTGCCAGCAGCTTTACCTTACTACAGGGAAGGGAGCGGATGAACACTGAAGCTTTCTTT. This translates into CASSFTLLQGRERMNTEAFF.

The V gene is TRBV12-3 or TRBV12-4, the J gene TRBJ2-1; D tentatively fits TRBD1 or TRBD2 (5 bases each). Trimming shortened V by 5 bases and J by 6 bases, and 11 bases separated the two germline ends. The CDR3 spans 13 residues. The CDR3, as DNA: TGTGCCAGCAGTCGGGGCGATAGCAATGAGCAGTTCTTC. As protein: CASSRGDSNEQFF.

This clonotype occurred many times. This chain connects TRBV6-1 to TRBJ2-3, with 7 nucleotides matching TRBD2. This CDR3 has 15 residues. V trimming: 2 bases; J trimming: 4 bases; junction bases outside the gene matches: 6. The germline gives CDR1 MNHNS, CDR2 SASEGT. CDR3: CASSELAALPDTQYF. CDR3 DNA sequence: TGTGCCAGCAGTGAACTAGCGGCCTTACCAGATACGCAGTATTTT.